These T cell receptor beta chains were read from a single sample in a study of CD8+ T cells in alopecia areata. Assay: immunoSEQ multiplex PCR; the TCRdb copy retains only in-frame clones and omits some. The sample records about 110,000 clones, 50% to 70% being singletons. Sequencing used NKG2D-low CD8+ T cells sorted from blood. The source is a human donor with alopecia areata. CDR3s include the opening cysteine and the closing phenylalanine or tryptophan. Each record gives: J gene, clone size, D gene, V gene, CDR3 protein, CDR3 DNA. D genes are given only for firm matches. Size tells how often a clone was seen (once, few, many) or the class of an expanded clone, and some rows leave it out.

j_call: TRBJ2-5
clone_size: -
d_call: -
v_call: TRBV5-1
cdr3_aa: CASSLLSGVETQYF
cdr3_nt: TGCGCCAGCAGCTTGTTGTCAGGGGTGGAGACCCAGTACTTC

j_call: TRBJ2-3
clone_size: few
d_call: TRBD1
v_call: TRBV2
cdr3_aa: CASTVPRTGRVTDTQYF
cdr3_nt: TGTGCCAGCACTGTTCCCCGGACAGGGAGAGTCACAGATACGCAGTATTTT

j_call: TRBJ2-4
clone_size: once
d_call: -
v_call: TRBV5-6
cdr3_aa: CASSLVLGSGNIQYF
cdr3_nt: TGTGCCAGCAGCTTGGTTCTGGGGTCGGGGAACATTCAGTACTTC

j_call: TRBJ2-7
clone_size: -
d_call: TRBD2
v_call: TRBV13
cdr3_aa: CASSSPTSGNSDEQYF
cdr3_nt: TGTGCCAGCAGCTCCCCAACTAGCGGGAATTCCGATGAGCAGTACTTC

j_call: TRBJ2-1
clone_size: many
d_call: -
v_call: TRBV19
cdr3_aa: CASTTGTGSWDEQFF
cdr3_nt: TGTGCCAGTACCACCGGGACGGGGAGTTGGGATGAGCAGTTCTTC

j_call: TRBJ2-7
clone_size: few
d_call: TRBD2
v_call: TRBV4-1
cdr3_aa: CASSQKGLAVYEQYF
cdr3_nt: TGCGCCAGCAGCCAAAAGGGACTAGCAGTTTACGAGCAGTACTTC

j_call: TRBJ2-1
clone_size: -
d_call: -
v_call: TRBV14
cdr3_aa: CASSQLNEQFF
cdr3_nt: TGTGCCAGCAGCCAACTAAATGAGCAGTTCTTC

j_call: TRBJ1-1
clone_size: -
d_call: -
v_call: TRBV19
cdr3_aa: CASSIDNANTEAFF
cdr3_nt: TGTGCCAGTAGTATAGACAATGCGAACACTGAAGCTTTCTTT

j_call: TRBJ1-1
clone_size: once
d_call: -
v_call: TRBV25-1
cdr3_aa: CASSDPGTEAFF
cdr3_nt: TGTGCCAGCAGTGACCCAGGGACTGAAGCTTTCTTT

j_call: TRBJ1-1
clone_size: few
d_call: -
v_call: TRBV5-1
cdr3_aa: CASSLHDPGTEAFF
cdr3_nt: TGCGCCAGCAGCTTACATGATCCAGGCACTGAAGCTTTCTTT

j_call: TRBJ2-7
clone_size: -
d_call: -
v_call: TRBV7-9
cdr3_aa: CASSPGYPYEQYF
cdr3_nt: TGTGCCAGCAGCCCTGGGTACCCCTACGAGCAGTACTTC

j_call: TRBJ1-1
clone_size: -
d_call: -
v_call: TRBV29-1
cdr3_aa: CSVVELNTEAFF
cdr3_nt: TGCAGCGTTGTGGAGTTGAACACTGAAGCTTTCTTT

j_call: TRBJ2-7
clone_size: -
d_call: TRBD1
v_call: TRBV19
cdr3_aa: CASSPAESGQGAYEQYF
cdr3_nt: TGTGCCAGTAGTCCGGCGGAGTCGGGACAGGGGGCCTACGAGCAGTACTTC

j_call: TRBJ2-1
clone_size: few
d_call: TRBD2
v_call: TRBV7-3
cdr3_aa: CASSQRAGGPGNEQFF
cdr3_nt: TGTGCCAGCAGCCAGAGAGCGGGAGGGCCGGGTAATGAGCAGTTCTTC

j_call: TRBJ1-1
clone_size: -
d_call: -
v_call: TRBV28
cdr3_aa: CASTFGTEAFF
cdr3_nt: TGTGCCAGCACTTTTGGAACTGAAGCTTTCTTT